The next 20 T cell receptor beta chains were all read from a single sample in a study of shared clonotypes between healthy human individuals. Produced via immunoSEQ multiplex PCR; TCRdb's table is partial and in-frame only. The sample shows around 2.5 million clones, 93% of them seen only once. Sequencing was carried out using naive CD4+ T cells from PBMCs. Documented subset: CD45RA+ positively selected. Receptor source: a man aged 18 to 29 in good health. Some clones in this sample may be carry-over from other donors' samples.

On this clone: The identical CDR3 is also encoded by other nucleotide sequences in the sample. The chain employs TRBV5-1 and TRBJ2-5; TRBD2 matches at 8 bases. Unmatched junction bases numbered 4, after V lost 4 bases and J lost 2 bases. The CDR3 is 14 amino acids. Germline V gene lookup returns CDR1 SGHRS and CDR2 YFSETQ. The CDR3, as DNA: TGCGCCAGCAGCACCGGGACTAGGCAAGAGACCCAGTACTTC. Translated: CASSTGTRQETQYF.

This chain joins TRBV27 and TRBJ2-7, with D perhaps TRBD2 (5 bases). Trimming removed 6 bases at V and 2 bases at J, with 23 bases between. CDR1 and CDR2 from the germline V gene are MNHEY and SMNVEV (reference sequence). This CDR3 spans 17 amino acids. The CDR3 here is CASSISGPGRKPYEQYF. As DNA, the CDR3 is TGTGCCAGCAGCATCAGCGGCCCGGGAAGGAAACCCTACGAGCAGTACTTC.

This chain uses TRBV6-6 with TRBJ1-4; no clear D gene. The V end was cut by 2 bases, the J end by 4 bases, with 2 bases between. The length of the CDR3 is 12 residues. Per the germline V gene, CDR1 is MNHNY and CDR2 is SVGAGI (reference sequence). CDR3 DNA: TGTGCCAGCAGTTACGGTAATGAAAAACTGTTTTTT. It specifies CASSYGNEKLFF.

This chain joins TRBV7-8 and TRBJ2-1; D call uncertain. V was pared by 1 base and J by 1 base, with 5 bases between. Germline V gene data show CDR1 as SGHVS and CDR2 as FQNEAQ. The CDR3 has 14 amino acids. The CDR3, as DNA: TGTGCCAGCAGCTTAGGCCAGTCCTACAATGAGCAGTTCTTC. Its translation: CASSLGQSYNEQFF.

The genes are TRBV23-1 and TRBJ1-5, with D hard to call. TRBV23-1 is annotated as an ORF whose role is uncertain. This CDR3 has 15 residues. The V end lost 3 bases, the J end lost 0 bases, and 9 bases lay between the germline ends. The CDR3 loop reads CASSHISYSNQPQHF. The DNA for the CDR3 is TGCGCCAGCAGTCATATATCTTATAGCAATCAGCCCCAGCATTTT.

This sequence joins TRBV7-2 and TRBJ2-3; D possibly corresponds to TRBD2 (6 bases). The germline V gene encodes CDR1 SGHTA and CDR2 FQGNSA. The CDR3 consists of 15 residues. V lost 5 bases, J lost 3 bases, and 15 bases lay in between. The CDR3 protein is CASSQLSGRTDTQYF. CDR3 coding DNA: TGTGCCAGCAGCCAACTTAGCGGAAGAACAGATACGCAGTATTTT.

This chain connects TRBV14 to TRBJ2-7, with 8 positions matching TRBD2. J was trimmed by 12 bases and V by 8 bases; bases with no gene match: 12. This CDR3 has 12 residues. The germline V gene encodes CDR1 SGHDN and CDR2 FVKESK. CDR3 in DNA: TGTGCCAGCGGGCCGGGGGGGGCGAATCGGTACTTC. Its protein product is CASGPGGANRYF.

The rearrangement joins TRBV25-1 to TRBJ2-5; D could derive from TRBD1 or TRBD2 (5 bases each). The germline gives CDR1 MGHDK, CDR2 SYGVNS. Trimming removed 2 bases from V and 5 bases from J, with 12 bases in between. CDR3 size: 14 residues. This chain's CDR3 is CASSEEGRQETQYF. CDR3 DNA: TGTGCCAGCAGTGAAGAGGGGAGACAGGAGACCCAGTACTTC.

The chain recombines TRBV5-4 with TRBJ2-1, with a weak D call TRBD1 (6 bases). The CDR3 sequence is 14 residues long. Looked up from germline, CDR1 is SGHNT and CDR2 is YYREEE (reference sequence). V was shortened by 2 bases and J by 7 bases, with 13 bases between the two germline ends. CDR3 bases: TGTGCCAGCAGCTTAGGGACAAACCCGAATGAGCAGTTCTTC. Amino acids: CASSLGTNPNEQFF.

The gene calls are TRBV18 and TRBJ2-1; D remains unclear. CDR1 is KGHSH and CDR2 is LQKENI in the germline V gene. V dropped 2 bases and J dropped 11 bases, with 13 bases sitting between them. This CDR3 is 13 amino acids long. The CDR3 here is CASSPKESPQQFF. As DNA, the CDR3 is TGTGCCAGCTCACCAAAGGAGAGTCCCCAGCAGTTCTTC.

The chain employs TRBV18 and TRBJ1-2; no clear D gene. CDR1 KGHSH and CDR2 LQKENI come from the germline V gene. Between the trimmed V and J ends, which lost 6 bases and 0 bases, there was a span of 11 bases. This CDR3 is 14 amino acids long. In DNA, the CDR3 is TGTGCCAGCTCCGGGTCTGTAGCTAACTATGGCTACACCTTC. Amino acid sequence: CASSGSVANYGYTF.

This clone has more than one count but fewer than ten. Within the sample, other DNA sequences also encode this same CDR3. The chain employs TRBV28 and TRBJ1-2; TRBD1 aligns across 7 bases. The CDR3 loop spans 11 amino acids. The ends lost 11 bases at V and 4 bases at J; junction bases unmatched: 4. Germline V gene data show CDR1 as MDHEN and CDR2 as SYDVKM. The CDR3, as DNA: TGTGCCTCGGGGACAGCCTATGGCTACACCTTC. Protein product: CASGTAYGYTF.

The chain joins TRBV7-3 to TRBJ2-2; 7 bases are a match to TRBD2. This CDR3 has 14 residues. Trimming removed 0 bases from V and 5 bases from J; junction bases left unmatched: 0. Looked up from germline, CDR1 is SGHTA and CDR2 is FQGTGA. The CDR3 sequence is CASSLTGRTGELFF. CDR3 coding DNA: TGTGCCAGCAGCTTAACCGGGAGGACCGGGGAGCTGTTTTTT.

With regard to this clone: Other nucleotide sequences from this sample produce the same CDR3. The CDR3 here is CASSAGTGYGYTF. The DNA of the CDR3 is TGTGCCAGCAGCGCCGGGACAGGCTATGGCTACACCTTC. V and J are TRBV9 and TRBJ1-2, with 8 nucleotides matching TRBD1. The CDR3 is 13 amino acids. Unmatched junction bases numbered 2, after V lost 3 bases and J lost 4 bases. The germline V gene has CDR1 SGDLS and CDR2 YYNGEE. Based on the CDR3 plus reference TRBV9 and TRBJ1-2, the full variable domain is DSGVTQTPKHLITATGQRVTLRCSPRSGDLSVYWYQQSLDQGLQFLIQYYNGEERAKGNILERFSAQQFPDLHSELNLSSLELGDSALYFCASSAGTGYGYTFGSGTRLTVV.

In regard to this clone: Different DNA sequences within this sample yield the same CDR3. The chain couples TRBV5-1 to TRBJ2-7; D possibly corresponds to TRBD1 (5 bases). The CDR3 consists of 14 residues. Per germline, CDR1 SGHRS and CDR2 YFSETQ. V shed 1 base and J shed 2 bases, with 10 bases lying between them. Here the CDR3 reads CASSLSAGTYEQYF. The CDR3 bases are TGCGCCAGCAGCTTGTCGGCAGGGACCTACGAGCAGTACTTC.

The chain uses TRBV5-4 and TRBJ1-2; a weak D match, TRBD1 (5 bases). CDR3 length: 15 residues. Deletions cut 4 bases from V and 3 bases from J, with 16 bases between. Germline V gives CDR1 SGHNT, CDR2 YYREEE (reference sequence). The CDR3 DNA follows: TGTGCCAGCAGCCAGATATGGGGCCCAGACTATGGCTACACCTTC. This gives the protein CASSQIWGPDYGYTF.

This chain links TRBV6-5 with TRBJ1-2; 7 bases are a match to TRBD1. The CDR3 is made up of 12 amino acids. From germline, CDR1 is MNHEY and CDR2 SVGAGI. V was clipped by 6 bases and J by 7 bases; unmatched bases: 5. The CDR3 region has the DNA TGTGCCAGCAGGGGACAGACGGGTGGCTACACCTTC. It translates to CASRGQTGGYTF.

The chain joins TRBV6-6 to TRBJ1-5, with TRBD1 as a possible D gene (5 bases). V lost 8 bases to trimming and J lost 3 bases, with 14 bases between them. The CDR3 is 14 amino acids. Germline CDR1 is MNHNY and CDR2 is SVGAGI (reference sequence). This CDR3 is CASLPTGVNQPQHF. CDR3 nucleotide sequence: TGTGCCAGCCTTCCCACGGGGGTCAATCAGCCCCAGCATTTT.

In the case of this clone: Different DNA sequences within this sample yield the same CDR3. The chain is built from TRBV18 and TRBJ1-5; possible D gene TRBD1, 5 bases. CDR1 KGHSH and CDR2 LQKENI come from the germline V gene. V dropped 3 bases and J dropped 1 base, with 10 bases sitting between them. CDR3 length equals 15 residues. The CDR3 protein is CASSPLGDSNQPQHF. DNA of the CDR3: TGTGCCAGCTCACCTCTCGGGGACAGCAATCAGCCCCAGCATTTT.

This chain's CDR3 is CASSPDRTSQPQHF. CDR3 DNA sequence: TGTGCCAGCAGTCCTGACAGGACATCTCAGCCCCAGCATTTT. The chain links TRBV6-5 to TRBJ1-5, with D tentatively TRBD1 (6 bases). V shed 5 bases and J shed 6 bases, with 14 bases lying between them. CDR3 length: 14 amino acids. The germline V gene encodes CDR1 MNHEY and CDR2 SVGAGI.